This T cell receptor (beta chain) is drawn from a study of cytomegalovirus exposure and HLA in healthy donors. Study findings and constraints: The authors later found TCR association rates varying by HLA locus, with DRB1 most and HLA-C fewest.

CDR1 and CDR2 from the germline V gene are MNHNY and SVGAGI (reference sequence). This CDR3 comprises 16 residues. J lost 5 bases, V lost 2 bases, and 7 bases had no gene match. Healthy bone marrow donors formed the donor group. These donors counted as nominally healthy when sampled, but unrecorded immune exposures were likely. Primers: 60 Vbeta forward and 13 Jbeta reverse. This table comes from immunoSEQ multiplex PCR, and its TCRdb copy is limited to in-frame clones, with some not included. This repertoire shows some 140,000 clones, just under 80% found once; its top ten account for less than 2%. Concerning this clone itself: Its antigen is undetermined.

The sample comprised PBMCs. The chain employs TRBV6-6 and TRBJ2-1, with 9 bases fitting TRBD2. This sequence was found in a woman in her late teens or twenties in good health and CMV-seronegative. The CDR3 region has the DNA TGTGCCAGCAGTTACCTAGCGGGGAGGCCTCACAATGAGCAGTTCTTC. Translating gives CASSYLAGRPHNEQFF.